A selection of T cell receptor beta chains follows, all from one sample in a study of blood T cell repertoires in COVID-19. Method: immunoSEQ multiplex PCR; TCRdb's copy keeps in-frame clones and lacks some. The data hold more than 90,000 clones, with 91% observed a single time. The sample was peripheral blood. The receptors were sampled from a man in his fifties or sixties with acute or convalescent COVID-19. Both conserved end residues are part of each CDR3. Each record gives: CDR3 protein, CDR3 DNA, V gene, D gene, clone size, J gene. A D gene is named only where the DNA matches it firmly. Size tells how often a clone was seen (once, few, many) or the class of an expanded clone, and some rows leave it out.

CDR3 protein: CASSQFEGVGYTF; CDR3 DNA: TGTGCCAGCAGCCAGTTCGAGGGTGTTGGCTACACCTTC; V gene: TRBV28; D gene: .; clone size: .; J gene: TRBJ1-2
CDR3 protein: CASPRTGGSGREQYF; CDR3 DNA: TGTGCCAGTCCCCGGACAGGGGGAAGCGGTCGGGAGCAGTACTTC; V gene: TRBV6-5; D gene: TRBD1; clone size: .; J gene: TRBJ2-7
CDR3 protein: CASSYPRGLDTGELFF; CDR3 DNA: TGTGCCAGCAGTTACCCCAGGGGGCTGGACACCGGGGAGCTGTTTTTT; V gene: TRBV6-6; D gene: TRBD1; clone size: few; J gene: TRBJ2-2
CDR3 protein: CASSFSGGSGIYNEQFF; CDR3 DNA: TGTGCCAGCAGTTTCTCCGGGGGGTCCGGGATATACAATGAGCAGTTCTTC; V gene: TRBV6-2/TRBV6-3; D gene: TRBD2; clone size: .; J gene: TRBJ2-1
CDR3 protein: CASSKTSGGAGDTQYF; CDR3 DNA: TGTGCCAGCAGTAAGACTAGCGGGGGGGCAGGAGATACGCAGTATTTT; V gene: TRBV7-2; D gene: TRBD2; clone size: .; J gene: TRBJ2-3
CDR3 protein: CASSIFAGNQPQHF; CDR3 DNA: TGTGCCAGTAGTATCTTCGCAGGCAATCAGCCCCAGCATTTT; V gene: TRBV19; D gene: .; clone size: .; J gene: TRBJ1-5
CDR3 protein: CASSQGQGTRSQYF; CDR3 DNA: TGTGCCAGCAGCCAGGGACAGGGGACTCGGTCGCAGTATTTT; V gene: TRBV3-1/TRBV3-2; D gene: TRBD1; clone size: .; J gene: TRBJ2-3
CDR3 protein: CASFYSGTGNQPQHF; CDR3 DNA: TGTGCCAGCTTTTATTCAGGGACAGGCAATCAGCCCCAGCATTTT; V gene: TRBV6-5; D gene: TRBD1; clone size: .; J gene: TRBJ1-5
CDR3 protein: CASRYTGGSGNTIYF; CDR3 DNA: TGTGCCAGCAGGTACACAGGGGGCAGTGGAAACACCATATATTTT; V gene: TRBV28; D gene: TRBD1; clone size: .; J gene: TRBJ1-3
CDR3 protein: CASSYGLRDTQYF; CDR3 DNA: TGTGCCAGCAGTTACGGGCTAAGAGATACGCAGTATTTT; V gene: TRBV6-2/TRBV6-3; D gene: .; clone size: .; J gene: TRBJ2-3
CDR3 protein: CASSSLNEQFF; CDR3 DNA: TGTGCCAGCAGTTCCCTCAATGAGCAGTTCTTC; V gene: TRBV12-3/TRBV12-4; D gene: .; clone size: .; J gene: TRBJ2-1
CDR3 protein: CASTEAGTSYEQFF; CDR3 DNA: TGTGCCAGCACTGAAGCCGGGACTAGCTATGAGCAGTTCTTC; V gene: TRBV28; D gene: TRBD2; clone size: .; J gene: TRBJ2-1
CDR3 protein: CASSYSSGRAELFF; CDR3 DNA: TGTGCCAGCAGTTACTCGTCAGGCAGGGCAGAACTGTTTTTT; V gene: TRBV6-5; D gene: .; clone size: .; J gene: TRBJ1-4
CDR3 protein: CASSWTSGGSYEQYF; CDR3 DNA: TGCGCCAGCAGCTGGACTAGCGGGGGTTCCTACGAGCAGTACTTC; V gene: TRBV5-1; D gene: TRBD2; clone size: .; J gene: TRBJ2-7
CDR3 protein: CASSPSTGGNQPQHF; CDR3 DNA: TGTGCCAGCAGCCCGTCGACAGGGGGCAATCAGCCCCAGCATTTT; V gene: TRBV16; D gene: TRBD1; clone size: .; J gene: TRBJ1-5
CDR3 protein: CASSLSAGANYGYTF; CDR3 DNA: TGTGCCAGCAGTCTCAGTGCAGGGGCTAACTATGGCTACACCTTC; V gene: TRBV25-1; D gene: .; clone size: .; J gene: TRBJ1-2
CDR3 protein: CASVKGELENIQYF; CDR3 DNA: TGTGCCAGCGTTAAGGGGGAGCTGGAAAACATTCAGTACTTC; V gene: TRBV28; D gene: .; clone size: .; J gene: TRBJ2-4
CDR3 protein: CAWSVSRALSAQHF; CDR3 DNA: TGTGCCTGGAGTGTAAGCAGGGCCCTCTCCGCCCAGCATTTT; V gene: TRBV30; D gene: .; clone size: few; J gene: TRBJ1-5
CDR3 protein: CASSPTGYTGELFF; CDR3 DNA: TGTGCCAGCTCACCGACAGGTTACACCGGGGAGCTGTTTTTT; V gene: TRBV18; D gene: .; clone size: .; J gene: TRBJ2-2
CDR3 protein: CASSLTFGGRDTQYF; CDR3 DNA: TGTGCCAGCAGCTTAACATTCGGAGGTAGAGATACGCAGTATTTT; V gene: TRBV7-3; D gene: .; clone size: .; J gene: TRBJ2-3
CDR3 protein: CASGGGGADTQYF; CDR3 DNA: TGTGCCTCCGGGGGCGGGGGGGCAGATACGCAGTATTTT; V gene: TRBV19; D gene: TRBD2; clone size: .; J gene: TRBJ2-3
CDR3 protein: CASSLSQHLNTQYF; CDR3 DNA: TGTGCCAGCAGCTTATCACAGCACTTGAATACGCAGTATTTT; V gene: TRBV11-2; D gene: .; clone size: .; J gene: TRBJ2-3
CDR3 protein: CASSYSRWGTGGTGELFF; CDR3 DNA: TGTGCCAGCAGTTACTCGCGGTGGGGGACAGGGGGCACCGGGGAGCTGTTTTTT; V gene: TRBV6-2/TRBV6-3; D gene: TRBD1; clone size: .; J gene: TRBJ2-2
CDR3 protein: CASSLLGLGLETQYF; CDR3 DNA: TGCGCCAGCAGCTTGTTGGGGCTAGGGCTCGAGACCCAGTACTTC; V gene: TRBV5-1; D gene: .; clone size: .; J gene: TRBJ2-5
CDR3 protein: CASSVGTEVTEAFF; CDR3 DNA: TGTGCCAGCAGCGTCGGGACAGAAGTCACTGAAGCTTTCTTT; V gene: TRBV9; D gene: TRBD1; clone size: .; J gene: TRBJ1-1
CDR3 protein: CASSLAGNEQFF; CDR3 DNA: TGCGCCAGCAGCTTGGCCGGCAATGAGCAGTTCTTC; V gene: TRBV5-1; D gene: .; clone size: .; J gene: TRBJ2-1
CDR3 protein: CASSRILEAEAFF; CDR3 DNA: TGTGCCAGCAGCCGAATATTGGAGGCTGAAGCTTTCTTT; V gene: TRBV3-1/TRBV3-2; D gene: .; clone size: .; J gene: TRBJ1-1
CDR3 protein: CASISGVGQPQHF; CDR3 DNA: TGTGCCAGCATCTCGGGGGTAGGGCAGCCCCAGCATTTT; V gene: TRBV28; D gene: .; clone size: once; J gene: TRBJ1-5